These T cell receptor beta chains were read from a single sample in a study of T cells expressing NK-cell markers. TCRdb reprocessed the 5' RACE reads and reports one entry per CDR3 protein, with no DNA. The sample totals about 170,000 distinct CDR3 sequences; its top ten clones hold 20%. The material sequenced was blood T cells: a sorted CD56 or NKG2C T cell subset, CD4+ or CD8+ T cells, or bulk PBMC T cells (not recorded which). The receptors were sampled from a man aged 18-70 years in good health. Both conserved end residues are part of each CDR3.

V gene: TRBV2
J gene: TRBJ2-7
CDR3 protein: CASRPRGPEQYF

V gene: TRBV12-3/TRBV12-4
J gene: TRBJ1-2
CDR3 protein: CASSISGIRYGYTF

V gene: TRBV12-3/TRBV12-4
J gene: TRBJ2-1
CDR3 protein: CASSLGSGQGVWQFF

V gene: TRBV10-3
J gene: TRBJ1-6
CDR3 protein: CAISEWGGSSYNSPLHF

V gene: TRBV5-4
J gene: TRBJ2-5
CDR3 protein: CASRRNPGQKQETQYF

V gene: TRBV7-9
J gene: TRBJ1-1
CDR3 protein: CASSAFDRAGTEAFF

V gene: TRBV5-1
J gene: TRBJ2-2
CDR3 protein: CASFPTDTNTGELFF

V gene: TRBV7-9
J gene: TRBJ2-1
CDR3 protein: CASSSEPGQENNEQFF

V gene: TRBV5-6
J gene: TRBJ1-2
CDR3 protein: CASSVTGHASLGYTF

V gene: TRBV2
J gene: TRBJ2-7
CDR3 protein: CASKRTGGYEQYF

V gene: TRBV23-1
J gene: TRBJ1-4
CDR3 protein: CATSKGQKGNEKLFF

V gene: TRBV7-9
J gene: TRBJ2-2
CDR3 protein: CASSPRAGGSSGELFF

V gene: TRBV7-2
J gene: TRBJ1-2
CDR3 protein: CASSLVFQGADGYTF

V gene: TRBV14
J gene: TRBJ2-7
CDR3 protein: CASSQVGDYEQYF

V gene: TRBV4-2
J gene: TRBJ2-2
CDR3 protein: CASSLRQGTLFF

V gene: TRBV7-2
J gene: TRBJ2-1
CDR3 protein: CASSLVANNEQFF

V gene: TRBV7-9
J gene: TRBJ2-1
CDR3 protein: CASSLTRGGLDNEQFF

V gene: TRBV6-1
J gene: TRBJ1-1
CDR3 protein: CASSEIGREDTEAFF

V gene: TRBV21-1
J gene: TRBJ2-2
CDR3 protein: CASSKVGTGSGELFF

V gene: TRBV9
J gene: TRBJ1-1
CDR3 protein: CASSDGRMGSEAFF

V gene: TRBV2
J gene: TRBJ2-3
CDR3 protein: CASRETTGESSTDTQYF

V gene: TRBV5-6
J gene: TRBJ2-1
CDR3 protein: CASSSPLGVTYNEQFF

V gene: TRBV19
J gene: TRBJ2-4
CDR3 protein: CASSTTNIQYF

V gene: TRBV11-2
J gene: TRBJ2-5
CDR3 protein: CASGGGGRNGKETQYF

V gene: TRBV19
J gene: TRBJ2-2
CDR3 protein: CASSGTGGHGELFF

V gene: TRBV6-1
J gene: TRBJ2-7
CDR3 protein: CASKISLADSSYEQYF

V gene: TRBV7-8
J gene: TRBJ2-1
CDR3 protein: CASSSPRQGLYNEQFF

V gene: TRBV27
J gene: TRBJ2-1
CDR3 protein: CASSDTGKPSYNEQFF

V gene: TRBV15
J gene: TRBJ1-1
CDR3 protein: CATSSSGQNTEAFF

V gene: TRBV19
J gene: TRBJ2-1
CDR3 protein: CASSNGLAGLDEQFF

V gene: TRBV13
J gene: TRBJ2-5
CDR3 protein: CASSYRLSGVETQYF

V gene: TRBV12-5
J gene: TRBJ1-1
CDR3 protein: CASGLLTRDLNTEAFF

V gene: TRBV5-1
J gene: TRBJ2-7
CDR3 protein: CASRQGPEGTYEQYF

V gene: TRBV2
J gene: TRBJ2-3
CDR3 protein: CASSEGRGGITDTQYF

V gene: TRBV19
J gene: TRBJ2-1
CDR3 protein: CASSRTGANEQFF

V gene: TRBV19
J gene: TRBJ2-1
CDR3 protein: CATARDIYNEQFF

V gene: TRBV7-9
J gene: TRBJ1-2
CDR3 protein: CASRGPGPNYGYTF

V gene: TRBV6-1
J gene: TRBJ1-1
CDR3 protein: CASRDRQAMNTEAFF

V gene: TRBV29-1
J gene: TRBJ2-5
CDR3 protein: CSKGERTGQKKETQYF

V gene: TRBV21-1
J gene: TRBJ1-4
CDR3 protein: CASSKEVRGRANEKLFF

V gene: TRBV5-1
J gene: TRBJ2-5
CDR3 protein: CASSQDTLGGETQYF

V gene: TRBV7-3
J gene: TRBJ2-3
CDR3 protein: CASSLSGGNTDTQYF

V gene: TRBV7-9
J gene: TRBJ2-2
CDR3 protein: CASSQPSGLNTGELFF

V gene: TRBV12-3/TRBV12-4
J gene: TRBJ2-1
CDR3 protein: CASIVSGGNEQFF

V gene: TRBV19
J gene: TRBJ2-7
CDR3 protein: CASSKGQTTYEQYF